Listed here are 25 T cell receptor beta chains from one sample, sequenced in a study of siplizumab effects on memory and regulatory T cells. Generated by immunoSEQ multiplex PCR, the TCRdb table keeps only in-frame clones and is missing some. In the table there are under 110,000 clones, around 90% of which are singletons. The specimen sequenced was non-Treg CD4+ T cells sorted from blood. These receptor sequences come from a human donor in good health.

The CDR3 DNA is TGTGCCAGCAGCTTAGCGCAAGAGACCCAGTACTTC. Translation gives CASSLAQETQYF. The rearrangement joins TRBV7-9 to TRBJ2-5, with D unclear. CDR1 is SEHNR, CDR2 FQNEAQ, per germline (reference sequence). The CDR3 runs to 12 residues. The V end was cut by 0 bases, the J end by 2 bases, with 1 base between.

This sequence joins TRBV11-3 and TRBJ2-7; 10 bases fit TRBD2. The CDR3 has 15 amino acids. V lost 4 bases to trimming and J lost 6 bases; unmatched junction nucleotides: 9. Germline V gives CDR1 SGHNT, CDR2 YENEEA. CDR3 in amino acids: CASSSVAGGRGEQYF. CDR3 DNA sequence: TGTGCCAGCAGCTCGGTAGCGGGAGGCCGGGGCGAGCAGTACTTC.

This sequence joins TRBV28 and TRBJ1-3; TRBD1 is a possible D gene (5 bases). Germline assignment: CDR1 MDHEN and CDR2 SYDVKM. CDR3 length: 13 residues. Trimming cost V 5 bases and J 4 bases, with 9 bases left between them. CDR3 region: CASSPGTGNTIYF. CDR3 bases: TGTGCCAGCAGTCCCGGGACGGGAAACACCATATATTTT.

This rearrangement joins TRBV28 to TRBJ1-1; maybe TRBD1 (5 bases). V lost 6 bases and J 2 bases, leaving 13 bases between the germline ends. Per the germline V gene, CDR1 is MDHEN and CDR2 is SYDVKM. The CDR3 contains 14 residues. The chain's CDR3 is CASRLRQYNTEAFF. The CDR3 region has the DNA TGTGCCAGCAGGCTACGACAGTACAACACTGAAGCTTTCTTT.

The chain joins TRBV10-1 to TRBJ2-5; the D is unclear. The germline gives CDR1 WNHNN, CDR2 SYGVQD (reference sequence). CDR3 length: 13 residues. Trimming cost V 4 bases and J 5 bases, with 11 bases left between them. CDR3 nucleotides: TGCGCCAGCAGTGGCCAGGCAAGGGAGACCCAGTACTTC. This codes for CASSGQARETQYF.

The chain employs TRBV7-2 and TRBJ2-7, with a weak D call TRBD1 (6 bases). The V and J ends lost 5 bases and 10 bases respectively, with 12 bases between them. This CDR3 contains 11 residues. The germline CDR1 and CDR2 sequences are SGHTA and FQGNSA. CDR3 DNA sequence: TGTGCCAGCAGCACAGGGACGGCCCAGTACTTC. Amino acid sequence: CASSTGTAQYF.

The chain combines TRBV6-6 with TRBJ2-5, with 8 bases aligning to TRBD1. Germline V gene data show CDR1 as MNHNY and CDR2 as SVGAGI (reference sequence). V lost 6 bases to trimming and J lost 5 bases; unmatched junction nucleotides: 8. The CDR3 spans 14 residues. The CDR3 DNA follows: TGTGCCAGCAGACCCGACAGGGGCTGGGAGACCCAGTACTTC. It is translated as CASRPDRGWETQYF.

This clone was detected a few times. The chain couples TRBV7-4 to TRBJ1-2; D ambiguous. V was clipped by 4 bases and J by 0 bases, with 9 bases between them. The length of the CDR3 is 14 residues. Germline CDR1 reads SGHVT; CDR2 reads SQSDAQ. CDR3 sequence: CASSSAGANYGYTF. DNA of the CDR3: TGTGCCAGCAGCTCCGCGGGAGCTAACTATGGCTACACCTTC.

This clone has a single count. V and J are TRBV7-2 and TRBJ2-1; D may be TRBD1 (6 bases). The CDR3 consists of 14 residues. CDR1 is SGHTA and CDR2 is FQGNSA in the germline V gene. The V and J ends lost 2 bases and 6 bases respectively, with 11 bases between them. CDR3: CASSLRADSNEQFF. DNA of the CDR3: TGTGCCAGCAGCTTACGGGCGGACAGCAATGAGCAGTTCTTC.

The chain links TRBV11-3 to TRBJ1-1; D might be TRBD1 (5 bases). The CDR3 is 15 residues long. Germline-derived CDR1 and CDR2 are SGHNT and YENEEA. V was pared by 0 bases and J by 5 bases, with 13 bases between. The CDR3 DNA is TGTGCCAGCAGCTTAGAAGGCGGGGGTCGTACTGAAGCTTTCTTT. Protein product: CASSLEGGGRTEAFF. The full variable domain, with the rest looked up from reference TRBV11-3 and TRBJ1-1, is EAGVVQSPRYKIIEKKQPVAFWCNPISGHNTLYWYLQNLGQGPELLIRYENEEAVDDSQLPKDRFSAERLKGVDSTLKIQPAELGDSAVYLCASSLEGGGRTEAFFGQGTRLTVV.

The chain employs TRBV12-5 and TRBJ2-5; TRBD2 agrees at 7 bases. Unmatched junction bases numbered 28, after V lost 4 bases and J lost 5 bases. Germline assignment: CDR1 LGHNT and CDR2 FRNRAP. This CDR3 contains 21 residues. This CDR3 is CASGWPRVGPRRGSGLETQYF. The CDR3 DNA reads as TGTGCTAGTGGTTGGCCCCGCGTGGGACCCCGGCGCGGGAGTGGTTTGGAGACCCAGTACTTC.

This rearrangement joins TRBV4-1 to TRBJ1-4, with unresolved D. The V end lost 1 base, the J end lost 8 bases, and 8 bases lay between the germline ends. This CDR3 has 13 amino acids. The germline V gene encodes CDR1 MGHRA and CDR2 YSYEKL. The CDR3 loop is CASSQGMGEKLFF. The DNA of the CDR3 is TGCGCCAGCAGCCAAGGTATGGGAGAAAAACTGTTTTTT.

The chain carries TRBV21-1 and TRBJ1-5. TRBV21-1 is marked as a pseudogene. CDR3 size: 16 residues. CDR3 sequence reads: CASSKAPLRGNQPQHF. CDR3 coding DNA: TGTGCCAGCAGCAAAGCCCCACTCCGAGGGAACCAGCCCCAGCATTTT.

This sequence joins TRBV7-2 and TRBJ2-7, with 8 bases identical to TRBD2. The CDR3 is 14 residues long. The junction had 4 bases not matched to a gene; V was cut back by 0 bases and J by 6 bases. Germline CDR1 SGHTA, CDR2 FQGNSA. The DNA for the CDR3 is TGTGCCAGCAGCTTAGCACTCGGGGGGGGCGAGCAGTACTTC. Translation gives CASSLALGGGEQYF.

The J gene is TRBJ2-1, the V gene TRBV11-3; 11 nucleotides line up with TRBD2. Germline V lookup: CDR1 SGHNT, CDR2 YENEEA. The V segment lost 4 bases and the J segment 5 bases; nucleotides outside the gene matches: 7. This CDR3 is 16 amino acids long. CDR3 loop: CASSSLAGGPHNEQFF. In nucleotides, the CDR3 is TGTGCCAGCAGCTCATTAGCGGGAGGGCCACACAATGAGCAGTTCTTC.

J is TRBJ2-7 and V is TRBV2, with no clear D. V lost 9 bases, J lost 1 base, and 13 bases lay in between. The CDR3 spans 13 residues. The germline V gene encodes CDR1 SNHLY and CDR2 FYNNEI. The CDR3 bases are TGTGCCAGTAGGACGGCCCCTTCCTACGAGCAGTACTTC. It yields the protein CASRTAPSYEQYF.

Concerning this clone itself: This sample also contains other DNA sequences that code for the same CDR3. The J gene is TRBJ2-5, the V gene TRBV7-2, with D uncertain. The CDR3 is 11 amino acids. Per the germline V gene, CDR1 is SGHTA and CDR2 is FQGNSA. Between the trimmed V and J ends, which lost 1 base and 4 bases, there was a span of 1 base. The DNA of the CDR3 is TGTGCCAGCAGCTTAGTAGAGACCCAGTACTTC. Its translation is CASSLVETQYF. The full variable domain, with the rest looked up from reference TRBV7-2 and TRBJ2-5, is GAGVSQSPSNKVTEKGKDVELRCDPISGHTALYWYRQSLGQGLEFLIYFQGNSAPDKSGLPSDRFSAERTGGSVSTLTIQRTQQEDSAVYLCASSLVETQYFGPGTRLLVL.

The V call is TRBV6-1, the J call TRBJ2-7; D remains ambiguous. Looked up from germline, CDR1 is MNHNS and CDR2 is SASEGT. The CDR3 runs to 13 residues. Trimming took 2 bases from V and 5 from J, leaving 10 bases between them. CDR3 DNA sequence: TGTGCCAGCAGTGAATTTTTCCGGGACGAGCAGTACTTC. It codes for CASSEFFRDEQYF.

This sequence joins TRBV5-1 and TRBJ2-5, with TRBD1 identical over 7 bases. Losses at the gene ends were 7 bases for V and 1 base for J; bases not matched to a gene: 10. CDR1 and CDR2 (germline): SGHRS, YFSETQ. The CDR3 loop spans 15 amino acids. CDR3 region: CASGRTGDFQETQYF. The CDR3 nucleotides read TGCGCCAGCGGACGGACAGGAGACTTCCAAGAGACCCAGTACTTC. Supplemented by reference TRBV5-1 and TRBJ2-5, the full variable domain reads KAGVTQTPRYLIKTRGQQVTLSCSPISGHRSVSWYQQTPGQGLQFLFEYFSETQRNKGNFPGRFSGRQFSNSRSEMNVSTLELGDSALYLCASGRTGDFQETQYFGPGTRLLVL.

V is TRBV5-8 and J is TRBJ2-1, with D tentatively TRBD1 (6 bases). V shed 4 bases and J shed 2 bases, with 16 bases lying between them. Germline values: CDR1 SGHTS, CDR2 YDEGEE. CDR3 length: 16 amino acids. The CDR3 coding sequence is TGTGCCAGCAGCACGACAGGAATACTTCCCTACAATGAGCAGTTCTTC. Its protein is CASSTTGILPYNEQFF.

V gene TRBV30 combines with J gene TRBJ2-6, with TRBD1 as a possible D gene (6 bases). V was shortened by 2 bases and J by 0 bases, with 8 bases between the two germline ends. Germline CDR1 GTSNPN, CDR2 SVGIG (reference sequence). There are 15 residues in the CDR3. CDR3 loop: CAWSTRGSGANVLTF. The DNA for the CDR3 is TGTGCCTGGAGTACCAGGGGCTCTGGGGCCAACGTCCTGACTTTC.

The chain links TRBV30 to TRBJ2-7; D not certain. The V end was cut by 5 bases, the J end by 4 bases, with 6 bases between. Germline V CDR1 and CDR2: GTSNPN, SVGIG (reference sequence). This CDR3 contains 10 residues. The CDR3 region has the DNA TGTGCCTGGGGCCTATACGAGCAGTACTTC. It codes for CAWGLYEQYF.

V usage is TRBV6-5 and J usage is TRBJ2-1, with 8 positions matching TRBD2. The CDR3 loop spans 15 amino acids. Germline-derived CDR1 and CDR2 are MNHEY and SVGAGI. Germline trimming cut 5 bases from V and 3 bases from J; bases unmatched to any gene: 6. The CDR3 here is CASSRAGAVYNEQFF. CDR3 nucleotide sequence: TGTGCCAGCAGTCGAGCGGGAGCAGTCTACAATGAGCAGTTCTTC.

The rearrangement joins TRBV7-9 to TRBJ2-2; 8 bases fit TRBD2. In germline, CDR1 is SEHNR, CDR2 FQNEAQ (reference sequence). After removal of 5 bases from V and 0 bases from J, the junction contained 2 bases not matched to a gene. The CDR3 is 15 amino acids. The CDR3 is CASSLSGTNTGELFF. The CDR3, as DNA: TGTGCCAGCAGCCTTAGCGGGACGAACACCGGGGAGCTGTTTTTT.

This clone appeared a single time. This rearrangement joins TRBV6-1 to TRBJ2-2; D is unresolved. The CDR3 sequence is 13 residues long. The V end was cut by 6 bases, the J end by 6 bases, with 11 bases between. Germline CDR1 is MNHNS and CDR2 is SASEGT. The CDR3 DNA reads TGTGCCAGCAGGCAGTTTGTGGCCGGGGAGCTGTTTTTT. Translating gives CASRQFVAGELFF.